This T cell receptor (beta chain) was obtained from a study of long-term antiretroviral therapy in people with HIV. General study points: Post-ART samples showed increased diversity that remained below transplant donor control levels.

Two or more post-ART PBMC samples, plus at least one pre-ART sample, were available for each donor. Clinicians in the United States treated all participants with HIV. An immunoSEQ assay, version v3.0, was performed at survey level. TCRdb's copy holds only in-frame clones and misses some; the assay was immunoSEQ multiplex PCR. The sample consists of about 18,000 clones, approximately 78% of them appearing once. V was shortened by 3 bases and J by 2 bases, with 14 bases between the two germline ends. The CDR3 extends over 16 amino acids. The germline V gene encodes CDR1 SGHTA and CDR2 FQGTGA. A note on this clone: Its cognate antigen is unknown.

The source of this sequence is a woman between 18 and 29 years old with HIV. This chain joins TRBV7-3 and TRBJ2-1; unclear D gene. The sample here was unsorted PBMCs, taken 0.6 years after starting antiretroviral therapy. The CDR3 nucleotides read TGTGCCAGCAGCTTGGCTCTAGGCAGCCCCTACAATGAGCAGTTCTTC. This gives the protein CASSLALGSPYNEQFF.